A single sample gave rise to the 19 T cell receptor beta chains below, sequenced in a study of vaccination and CD4 T cells after COVID-19. With the Oncomine TCR Beta short-read assay, DNA from cultured CD4+ T cells was sequenced. TCRdb redid the calling of the PCR reads with MiXCR, one entry per CDR3 protein. The sample consists of over 12,000 distinct CDR3 sequences, around 46% of them appearing once. Described treatment: roughly ten-day PBMC culture with coronavirus spike peptide pools or control peptides (ViraFEST assay). These receptors' antigens are unknown. Input material: CD4+ T cells from blood, cultured in vitro. Source of these receptors: a human donor who had recovered from COVID-19.

In DNA form, the CDR3 reads TGTGCCAGCACCAAACACGGGGACGAGCAGTACTTC. Translation: CASTKHGDEQYF. This chain uses TRBV12-3 or TRBV12-4 with TRBJ2-7, with a possible D match to TRBD2 (5 bases). The CDR3 loop spans 12 amino acids. V was pared by 7 bases and J by 5 bases, with 12 bases between.

This chain connects TRBV27 to TRBJ1-6, with D perhaps matching TRBD1 (5 bases). Germline-derived CDR1 and CDR2 are MNHEY and SMNVEV (reference sequence). This CDR3 region has 13 residues. Trimming removed 4 bases from V and 7 bases from J, with 8 bases in between. The CDR3 protein is CASSSRQNSPLHF. CDR3 in DNA: TGTGCCAGCAGTTCCCGACAGAATTCACCCCTCCACTTT.

This clonotype was seen a handful of times. V usage is TRBV7-2 and J usage is TRBJ1-5; tentatively, D is TRBD1 (6 bases). Looked up from germline, CDR1 is SGHTA and CDR2 is FQGNSA. The V and J ends lost 6 bases and 3 bases respectively, with 12 bases between them. The CDR3 is made up of 14 amino acids. The CDR3: CASSKGQYNQPQHF. CDR3 nucleotide sequence: TGTGCCAGCAGTAAAGGACAGTACAATCAGCCCCAGCATTTT.

The chain uses TRBV7-3 and TRBJ2-7; either TRBD1 or TRBD2 may supply D (5 bases each). Germline lookup yields CDR1 SGHTA and CDR2 FQGTGA. CDR3 size: 15 residues. V lost 5 bases and J lost 3, with 17 bases in between. The CDR3 loop is CASSHRPGTIYEQYF. CDR3 in DNA: TGTGCCAGCAGCCACCGTCCCGGGACGATCTACGAGCAGTACTTC.

V is TRBV7-9 and J is TRBJ1-1; D may be TRBD1 (5 bases). This CDR3 spans 14 amino acids. Looked up from germline, CDR1 is SEHNR and CDR2 is FQNEAQ (reference sequence). Trimming shortened V by 3 bases and J by 5 bases, and 13 bases separated the two germline ends. The CDR3 here is CASSFPGQRTEAFF. Written as DNA, the CDR3 is TGTGCCAGCAGCTTTCCGGGGCAGAGGACTGAAGCTTTCTTT.

This clonotype was seen only a few times. The chain recombines TRBV19 with TRBJ1-2; D is uncertain. The length of the CDR3 is 14 residues. Looked up from germline, CDR1 is LNHDA and CDR2 is SQIVND (reference sequence). The V end was cut by 1 base, the J end by 5 bases, with 11 bases between. CDR3 protein: CASSIGTDSYGYTF. The CDR3 coding sequence is TGTGCCAGTAGTATAGGCACAGATAGTTATGGCTACACCTTC.

The gene calls are TRBV28 and TRBJ1-2, with TRBD1 as a possible D gene (5 bases). V lost 10 bases, J lost 1 base, and 25 bases lay in between. This CDR3 spans 17 amino acids. Per the germline V gene, CDR1 is MDHEN and CDR2 is SYDVKM. For the CDR3, the DNA is TGTGCCATCGCGGCCCGACCCGGAGACGGGGGTAACTATGGCTACACCTTC. Translating it yields CAIAARPGDGGNYGYTF.

The chain has TRBV5-8 and TRBJ1-1, with D hard to call. CDR3 length: 15 amino acids. Germline V lookup: CDR1 SGHTS, CDR2 YDEGEE. Trimming cost V 0 bases and J 1 base, with 10 bases left between them. The CDR3 is CASSLDGLSNTEAFF. The CDR3 bases are TGTGCCAGCAGCTTGGACGGACTCTCGAACACTGAAGCTTTCTTT.

The rearrangement uses TRBV20-1 and TRBJ2-2; D is possibly TRBD1 (5 bases). The CDR3 is 15 amino acids. Germline CDR1 DFQATT, CDR2 SNEGSKA (reference sequence). Trimming removed 5 bases from V and 4 bases from J, with 17 bases in between. For the CDR3, the DNA is TGCAGTGCTCGATGGACAACTTCGGGCACCGGGGAGCTGTTTTTT. This sequence encodes CSARWTTSGTGELFF.

The chain combines TRBV6-1 with TRBJ1-5; TRBD1 agrees at 9 bases. This CDR3 is built from 15 residues. The junction had 10 bases not matched to a gene; V was cut back by 7 bases and J by 6 bases. CDR1 is MNHNS and CDR2 is SASEGT in the germline V gene. The CDR3 protein is CASISDRGISQPQHF. The CDR3 DNA follows: TGTGCCAGCATTTCGGACAGGGGAATAAGTCAGCCCCAGCATTTT.

Judged by abundance, this clonotype is medium-sized. The J gene is TRBJ2-6, the V gene TRBV11-3; D is perhaps TRBD2 (7 bases). The V gene's germline CDR1 is SGHNT and CDR2 YENEEA. Between the trimmed V and J ends, which lost 11 bases and 2 bases, there was a span of 13 bases. The CDR3 has 14 residues. CDR3 amino acids: CAGGGETGANVLTF. CDR3 coding DNA: TGTGCCGGAGGGGGGGAAACTGGGGCCAACGTCCTGACTTTC.

The chain employs TRBV6-5 and TRBJ2-5; weak D call: TRBD2 (5 bases). The CDR3 extends over 14 amino acids. In germline, CDR1 is MNHEY, CDR2 SVGAGI. The V end was cut by 0 bases, the J end by 5 bases, with 10 bases between. The CDR3 nucleotides are TGTGCCAGCAGTTACTCGAGGGTAGGGGAGACCCAGTACTTC. Translation: CASSYSRVGETQYF.

This chain links TRBV7-2 with TRBJ1-4; weak D call: TRBD1 (5 bases). Germline CDR1 SGHTA, CDR2 FQGNSA. There are 14 residues in the CDR3. The ends were cut back, 8 bases at V and 4 bases at J, with 14 bases in the middle. CDR3: CASSRQPRNEKLFF. The CDR3 coding sequence is TGTGCCAGCTCCCGACAGCCCCGTAATGAAAAACTGTTTTTT.

This clonotype occurred a few times. The V and J genes are TRBV6-1 and TRBJ2-7; D call uncertain. The germline gives CDR1 MNHNS, CDR2 SASEGT. This CDR3 has 13 residues. V lost 2 bases, J lost 3 bases, and 8 bases lay in between. The CDR3 sequence is CASSENYFYEQYF. CDR3 DNA sequence: TGTGCCAGCAGTGAAAACTACTTCTACGAGCAGTACTTC.

V and J are TRBV20-1 and TRBJ2-2; 11 positions agree with TRBD2. V gave up 3 bases and J gave up 6 bases; unmatched junction bases: 6. CDR3 length: 15 residues. CDR1 DFQATT and CDR2 SNEGSKA come from the germline V gene (reference sequence). DNA for the CDR3: TGCAGTGCTAGGGGAGGACTAGCGGGTGCCGGGGAGCTGTTTTTT. This encodes CSARGGLAGAGELFF.

This chain links TRBV7-3 with TRBJ2-3; TRBD2 is a possible D gene (7 bases). The CDR3 loop spans 16 amino acids. Germline V CDR1 and CDR2: SGHTA, FQGTGA. The ends were cut back, 2 bases at V and 4 bases at J, with 16 bases in the middle. The CDR3 DNA sequence: TGTGCCAGCAGCTTATTGGGGGGGGGCCACTCAGATACGCAGTATTTT. Translated, it gives CASSLLGGGHSDTQYF.

This clonotype was seen a few times. The genes are TRBV12-5 and TRBJ2-3; D is unclear. Trimming left V 4 bases short and J 3 bases short, with 5 bases between. The CDR3 length is 12 residues. Germline V gives CDR1 LGHNT, CDR2 FRNRAP. Here the CDR3 reads CASGSITDTQYF. CDR3 nucleotide sequence: TGTGCTAGTGGTTCGATAACAGATACGCAGTATTTT. Combining the CDR3 with reference TRBV12-5 and TRBJ2-3 gives the whole variable domain DARVTQTPRHKVTEMGQEVTMRCQPILGHNTVFWYRQTMMQGLELLAYFRNRAPLDDSGMPKDRFSAEMPDATLATLKIQPSEPRDSAVYFCASGSITDTQYFGPGTRLTVL.

The table lists this clonotype with a few counts. This chain connects TRBV28 to TRBJ1-2; possible D gene TRBD1, 5 bases. V was cut by 2 bases and J by 9 bases, with 13 bases left in between. This CDR3 is 13 amino acids long. CDR1 and CDR2 (germline): MDHEN, SYDVKM. CDR3 coding DNA: TGTGCCAGCAGTTTACGGGACGGACGTAGCTACACCTTC. The encoded protein is CASSLRDGRSYTF.

There are a few counts of this clonotype. The genes are TRBV25-1 and TRBJ2-1; 8 bases agree with TRBD2. There are 15 residues in the CDR3. With V trimmed by 3 bases and J by 5 bases, 6 bases remained unmatched. The germline V gene encodes CDR1 MGHDK and CDR2 SYGVNS. The CDR3 here is CASSEPGTRNNEQFF. In DNA form, the CDR3 reads TGTGCCAGCAGTGAGCCCGGGACTAGGAACAATGAGCAGTTCTTC. The full variable domain, in which reference TRBV25-1 and TRBJ2-1 provide the parts outside the CDR3, is EADIYQTPRYLVIGTGKKITLECSQTMGHDKMYWYQQDPGMELHLIHYSYGVNSTEKGDLSSESTVSRIRTEHFPLTLESARPSHTSQYLCASSEPGTRNNEQFFGPGTRLTVL.